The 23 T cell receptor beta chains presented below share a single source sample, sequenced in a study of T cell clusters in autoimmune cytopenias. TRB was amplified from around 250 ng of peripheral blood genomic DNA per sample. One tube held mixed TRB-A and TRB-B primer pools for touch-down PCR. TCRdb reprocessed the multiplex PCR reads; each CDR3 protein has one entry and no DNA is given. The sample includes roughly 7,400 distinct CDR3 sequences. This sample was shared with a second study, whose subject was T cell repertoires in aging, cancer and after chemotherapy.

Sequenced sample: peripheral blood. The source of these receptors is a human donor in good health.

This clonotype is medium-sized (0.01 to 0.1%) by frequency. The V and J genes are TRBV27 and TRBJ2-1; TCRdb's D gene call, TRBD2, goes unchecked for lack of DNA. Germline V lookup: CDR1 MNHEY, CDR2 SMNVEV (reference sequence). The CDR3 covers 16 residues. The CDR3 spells CASCGGGAAAQNEQFF.

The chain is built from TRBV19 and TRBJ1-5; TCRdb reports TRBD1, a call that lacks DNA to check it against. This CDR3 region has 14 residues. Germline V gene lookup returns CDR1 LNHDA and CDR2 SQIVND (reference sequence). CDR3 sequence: CASSPGGGNQPQHF.

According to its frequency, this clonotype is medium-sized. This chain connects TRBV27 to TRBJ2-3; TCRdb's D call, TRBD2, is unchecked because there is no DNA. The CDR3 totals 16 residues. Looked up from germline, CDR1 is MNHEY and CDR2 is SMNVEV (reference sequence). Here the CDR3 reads CASGPASLVGTDTQYF.

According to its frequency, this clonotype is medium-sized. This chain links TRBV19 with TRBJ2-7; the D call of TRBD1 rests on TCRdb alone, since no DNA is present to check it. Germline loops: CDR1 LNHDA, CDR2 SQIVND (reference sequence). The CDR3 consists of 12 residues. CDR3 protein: CASSIVGREQYF.

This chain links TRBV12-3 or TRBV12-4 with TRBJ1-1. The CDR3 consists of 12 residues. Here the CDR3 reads CASSFMLSEAFF.

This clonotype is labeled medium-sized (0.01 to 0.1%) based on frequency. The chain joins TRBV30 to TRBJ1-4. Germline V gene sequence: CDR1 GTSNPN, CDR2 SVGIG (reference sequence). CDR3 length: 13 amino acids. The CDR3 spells CAWSVRSNEKLFF.

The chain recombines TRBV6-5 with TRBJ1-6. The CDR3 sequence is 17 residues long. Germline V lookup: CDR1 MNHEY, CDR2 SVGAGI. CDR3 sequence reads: CASSEGGVSTYNSPLHF.

The CDR3 sequence is CATSESQGAISTGELFF. The J gene is TRBJ2-2, the V gene TRBV24-1; TCRdb proposes TRBD1, but this gene call is untestable without DNA. The V gene's germline CDR1 is KGHDR and CDR2 SFDVKD. The CDR3 length is 17 residues.

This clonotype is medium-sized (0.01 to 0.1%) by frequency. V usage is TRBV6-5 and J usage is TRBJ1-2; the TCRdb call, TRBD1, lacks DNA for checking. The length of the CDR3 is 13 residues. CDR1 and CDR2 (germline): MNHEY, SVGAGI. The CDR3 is CASRTTGYRGYTF.

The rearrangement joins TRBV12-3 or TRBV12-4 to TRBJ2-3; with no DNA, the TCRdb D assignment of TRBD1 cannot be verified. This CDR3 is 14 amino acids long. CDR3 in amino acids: CASLARTSPDTQYF.

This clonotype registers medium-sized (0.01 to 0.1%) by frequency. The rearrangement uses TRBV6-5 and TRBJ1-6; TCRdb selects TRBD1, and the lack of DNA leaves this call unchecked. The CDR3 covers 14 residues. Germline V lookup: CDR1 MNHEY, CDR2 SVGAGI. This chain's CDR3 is CASRTGLVDSPLHF.

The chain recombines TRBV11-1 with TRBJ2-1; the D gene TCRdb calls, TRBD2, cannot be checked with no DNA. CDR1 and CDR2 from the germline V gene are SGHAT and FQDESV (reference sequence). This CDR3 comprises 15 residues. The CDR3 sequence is CASRSGLAGGDEQFF. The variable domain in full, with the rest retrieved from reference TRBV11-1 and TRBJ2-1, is EAEVAQSPRYKITEKSQAVAFWCDPISGHATLYWYRQILGQGPELLVQFQDESVVDDSQLPKDRFSAERLKGVDSTLKIQPAELGDSAMYLCASRSGLAGGDEQFFGPGTRLTVL.

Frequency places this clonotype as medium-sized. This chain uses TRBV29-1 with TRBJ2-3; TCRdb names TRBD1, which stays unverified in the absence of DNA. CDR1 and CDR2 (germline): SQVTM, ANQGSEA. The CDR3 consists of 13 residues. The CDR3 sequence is CSVERGGTDTQYF.

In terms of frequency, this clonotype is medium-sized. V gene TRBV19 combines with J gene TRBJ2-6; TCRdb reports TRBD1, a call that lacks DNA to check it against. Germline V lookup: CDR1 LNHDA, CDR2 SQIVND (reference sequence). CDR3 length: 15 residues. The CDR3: CASSIDRGGANVLTF.

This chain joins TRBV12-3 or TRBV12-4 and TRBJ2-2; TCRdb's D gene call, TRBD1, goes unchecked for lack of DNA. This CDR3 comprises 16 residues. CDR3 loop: CASRIHRGANTGELFF.

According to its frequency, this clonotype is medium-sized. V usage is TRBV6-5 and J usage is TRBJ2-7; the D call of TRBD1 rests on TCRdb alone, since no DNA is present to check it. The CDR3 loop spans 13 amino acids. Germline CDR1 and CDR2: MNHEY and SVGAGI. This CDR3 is CATPDRVGAEQYF.

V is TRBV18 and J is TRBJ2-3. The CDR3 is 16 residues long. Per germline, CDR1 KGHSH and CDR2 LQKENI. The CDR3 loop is CASSTRAGGGTDTQYF.

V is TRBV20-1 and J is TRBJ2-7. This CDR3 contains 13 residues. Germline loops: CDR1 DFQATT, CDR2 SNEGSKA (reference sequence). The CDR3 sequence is CSAWTGDSYEQYF.

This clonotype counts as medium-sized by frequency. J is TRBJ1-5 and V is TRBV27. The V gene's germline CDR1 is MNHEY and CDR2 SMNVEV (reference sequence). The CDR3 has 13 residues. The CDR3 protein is CASSVHSNQPQHF.

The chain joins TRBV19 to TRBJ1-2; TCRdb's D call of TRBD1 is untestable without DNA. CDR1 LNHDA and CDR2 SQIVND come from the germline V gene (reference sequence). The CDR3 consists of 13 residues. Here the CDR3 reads CASTQQGAAGYTF.

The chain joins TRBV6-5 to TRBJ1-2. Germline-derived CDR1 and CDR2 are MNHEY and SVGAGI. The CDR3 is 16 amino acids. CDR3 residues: CASSYSNREPNYGYTF.

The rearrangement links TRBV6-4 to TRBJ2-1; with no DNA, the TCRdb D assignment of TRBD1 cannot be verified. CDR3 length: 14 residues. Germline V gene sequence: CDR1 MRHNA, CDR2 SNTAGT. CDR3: CASSGQFAGAEQFF.

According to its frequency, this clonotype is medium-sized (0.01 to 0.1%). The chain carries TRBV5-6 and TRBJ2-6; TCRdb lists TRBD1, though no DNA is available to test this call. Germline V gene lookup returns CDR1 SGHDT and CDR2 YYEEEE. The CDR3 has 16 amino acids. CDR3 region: CASSLPGSSGANVLTF.